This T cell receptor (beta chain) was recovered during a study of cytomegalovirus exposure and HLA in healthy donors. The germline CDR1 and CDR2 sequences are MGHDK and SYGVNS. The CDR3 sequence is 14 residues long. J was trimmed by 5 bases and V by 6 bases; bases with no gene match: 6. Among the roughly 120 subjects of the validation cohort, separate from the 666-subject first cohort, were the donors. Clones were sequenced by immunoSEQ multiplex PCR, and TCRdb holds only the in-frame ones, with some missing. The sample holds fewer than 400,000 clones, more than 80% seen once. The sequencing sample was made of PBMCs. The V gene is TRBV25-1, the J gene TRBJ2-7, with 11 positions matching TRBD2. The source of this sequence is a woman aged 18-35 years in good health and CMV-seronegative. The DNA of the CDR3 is TGTGCCAGCAGCGGATCTAGCGGGAGGAACGAGCAGTACTTC. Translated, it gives CASSGSSGRNEQYF.